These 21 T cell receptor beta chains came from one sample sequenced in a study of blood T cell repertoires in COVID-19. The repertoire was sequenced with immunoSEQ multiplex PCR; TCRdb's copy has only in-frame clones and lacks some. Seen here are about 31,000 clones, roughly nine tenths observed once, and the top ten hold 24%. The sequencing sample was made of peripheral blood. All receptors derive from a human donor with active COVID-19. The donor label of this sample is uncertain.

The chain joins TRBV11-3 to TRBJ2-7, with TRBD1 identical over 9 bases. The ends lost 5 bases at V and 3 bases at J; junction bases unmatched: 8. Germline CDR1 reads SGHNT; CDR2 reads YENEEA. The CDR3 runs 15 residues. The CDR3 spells CASSPGQGGGYEQYF. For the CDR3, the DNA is TGTGCCAGCAGCCCGGGACAGGGCGGTGGCTACGAGCAGTACTTC.

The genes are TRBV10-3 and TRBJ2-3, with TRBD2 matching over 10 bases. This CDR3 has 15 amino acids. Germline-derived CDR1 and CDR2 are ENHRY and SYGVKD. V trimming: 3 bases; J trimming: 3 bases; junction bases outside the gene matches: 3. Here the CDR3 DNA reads TGTGCCATCAGTGAAGCTAGCGGGGGTACAGATACGCAGTATTTT. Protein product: CAISEASGGTDTQYF.

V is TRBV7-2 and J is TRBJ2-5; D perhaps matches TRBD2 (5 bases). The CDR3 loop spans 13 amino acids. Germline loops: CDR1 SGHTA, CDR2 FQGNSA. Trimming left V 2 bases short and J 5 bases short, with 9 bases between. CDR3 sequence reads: CASSLSRGETQYF. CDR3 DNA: TGTGCCAGCAGCTTATCTCGAGGGGAGACCCAGTACTTC. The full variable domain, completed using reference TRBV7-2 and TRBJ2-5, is GAGVSQSPSNKVTEKGKDVELRCDPISGHTALYWYRQSLGQGLEFLIYFQGNSAPDKSGLPSDRFSAERTGGSVSTLTIQRTQQEDSAVYLCASSLSRGETQYFGPGTRLLVL.

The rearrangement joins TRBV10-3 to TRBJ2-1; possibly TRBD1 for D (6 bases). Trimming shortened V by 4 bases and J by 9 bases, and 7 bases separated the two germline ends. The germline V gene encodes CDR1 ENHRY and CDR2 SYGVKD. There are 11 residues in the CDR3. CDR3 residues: CAISAQGEQFF. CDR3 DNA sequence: TGTGCCATCAGTGCACAGGGTGAGCAGTTCTTC.

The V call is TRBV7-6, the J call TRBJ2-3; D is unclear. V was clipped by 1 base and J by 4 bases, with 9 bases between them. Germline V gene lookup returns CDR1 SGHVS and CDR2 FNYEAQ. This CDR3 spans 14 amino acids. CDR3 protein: CASSLGPEADTQYF. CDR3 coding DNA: TGTGCCAGCAGCTTAGGGCCTGAGGCAGATACGCAGTATTTT. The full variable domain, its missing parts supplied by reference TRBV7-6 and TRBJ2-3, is GAGVSQSPRYKVTKRGQDVALRCDPISGHVSLYWYRQALGQGPEFLTYFNYEAQQDKSGLPNDRFSAERPEGSISTLTIQRTEQRDSAMYRCASSLGPEADTQYFGPGTRLTVL.

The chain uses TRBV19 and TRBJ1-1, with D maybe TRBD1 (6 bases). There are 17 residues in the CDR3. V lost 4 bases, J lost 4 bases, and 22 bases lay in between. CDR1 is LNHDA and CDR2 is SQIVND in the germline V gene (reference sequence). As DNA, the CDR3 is TGTGCCAGTAGTAATAGGCGGGTACAGGGACGGAGCACTGAAGCTTTCTTT. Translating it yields CASSNRRVQGRSTEAFF.

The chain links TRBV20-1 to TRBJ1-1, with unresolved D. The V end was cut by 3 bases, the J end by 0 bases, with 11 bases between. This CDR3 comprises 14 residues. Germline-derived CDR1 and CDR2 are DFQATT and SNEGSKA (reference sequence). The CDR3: CSASDAGLNTEAFF. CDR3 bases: TGCAGTGCTAGTGACGCGGGATTGAACACTGAAGCTTTCTTT.

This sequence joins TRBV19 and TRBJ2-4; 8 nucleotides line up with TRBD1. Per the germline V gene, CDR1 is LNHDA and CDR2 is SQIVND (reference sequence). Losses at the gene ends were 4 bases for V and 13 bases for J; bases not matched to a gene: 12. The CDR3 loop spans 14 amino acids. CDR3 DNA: TGTGCCAGTAGTACCGGAGCCGCAGGGGGCTCGCAGTACTTC. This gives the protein CASSTGAAGGSQYF.

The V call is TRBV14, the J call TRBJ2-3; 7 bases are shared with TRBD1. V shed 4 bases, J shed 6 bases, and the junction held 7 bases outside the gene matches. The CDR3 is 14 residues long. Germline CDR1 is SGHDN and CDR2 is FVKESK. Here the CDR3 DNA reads TGTGCCAGCAGCCCTTCCGGGACAGCCGATACGCAGTATTTT. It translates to CASSPSGTADTQYF.

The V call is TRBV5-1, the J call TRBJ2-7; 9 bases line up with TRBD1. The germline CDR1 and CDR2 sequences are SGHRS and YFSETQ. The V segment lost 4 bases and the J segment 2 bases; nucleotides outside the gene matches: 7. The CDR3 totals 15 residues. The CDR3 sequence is CASSTRTGATYEQYF. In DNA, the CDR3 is TGCGCCAGCAGCACCCGGACAGGGGCAACCTACGAGCAGTACTTC.

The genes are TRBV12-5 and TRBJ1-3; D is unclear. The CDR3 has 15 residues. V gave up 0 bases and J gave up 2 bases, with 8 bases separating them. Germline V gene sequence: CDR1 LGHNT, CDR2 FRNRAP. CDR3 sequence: CASGLVGGTGNTIYF. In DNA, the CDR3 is TGTGCTAGTGGTTTGGTGGGAGGGACTGGAAACACCATATATTTT.

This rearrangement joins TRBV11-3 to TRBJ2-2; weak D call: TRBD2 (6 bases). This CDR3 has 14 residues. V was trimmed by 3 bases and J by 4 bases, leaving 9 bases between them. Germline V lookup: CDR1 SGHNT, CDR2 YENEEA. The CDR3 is CASSLRGATGELFF. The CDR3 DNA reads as TGTGCCAGCAGCTTGCGGGGTGCCACCGGGGAGCTGTTTTTT.

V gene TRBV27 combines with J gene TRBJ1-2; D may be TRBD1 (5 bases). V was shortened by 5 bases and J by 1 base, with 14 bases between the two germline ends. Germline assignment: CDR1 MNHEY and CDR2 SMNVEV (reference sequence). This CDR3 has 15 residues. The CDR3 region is CASSLRVGYNYGYTF. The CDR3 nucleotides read TGTGCCAGCAGTCTCAGGGTAGGATATAACTATGGCTACACCTTC.

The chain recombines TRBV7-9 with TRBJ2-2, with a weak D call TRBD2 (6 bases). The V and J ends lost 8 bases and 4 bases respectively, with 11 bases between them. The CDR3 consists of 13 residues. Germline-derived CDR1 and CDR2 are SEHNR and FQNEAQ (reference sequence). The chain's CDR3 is CASGPGGTGELFF. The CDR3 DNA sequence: TGTGCCAGCGGACCCGGGGGCACCGGGGAGCTGTTTTTT.

CDR3 sequence: CASSPDLAVQETQYF. The CDR3, as DNA: TGTGCCAGCAGTCCTGACCTAGCGGTCCAAGAGACCCAGTACTTC. The chain joins TRBV2 to TRBJ2-5, with 7 bases lining up with TRBD2. V shed 5 bases and J 1 base; nucleotides not matched to a gene: 7. This CDR3 comprises 15 residues. The germline V gene encodes CDR1 SNHLY and CDR2 FYNNEI.

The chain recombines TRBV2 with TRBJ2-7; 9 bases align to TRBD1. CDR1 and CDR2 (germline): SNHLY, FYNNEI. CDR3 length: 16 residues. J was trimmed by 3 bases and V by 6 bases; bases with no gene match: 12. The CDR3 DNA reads TGTGCCAGCAGGCCCGACAGGGGGTACCCCATCTACGAGCAGTACTTC. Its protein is CASRPDRGYPIYEQYF.

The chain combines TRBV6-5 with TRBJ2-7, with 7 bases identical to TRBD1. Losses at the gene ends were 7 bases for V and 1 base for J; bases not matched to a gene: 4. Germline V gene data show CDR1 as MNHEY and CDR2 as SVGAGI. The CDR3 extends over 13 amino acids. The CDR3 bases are TGTGCCAGCACCAAGACAGGGTCCTACGAGCAGTACTTC. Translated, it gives CASTKTGSYEQYF.

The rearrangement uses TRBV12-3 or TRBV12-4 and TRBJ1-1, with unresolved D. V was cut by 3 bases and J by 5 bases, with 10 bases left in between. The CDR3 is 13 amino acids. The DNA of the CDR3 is TGTGCCAGCAGTTTTCAGGAATCTACTGAAGCTTTCTTT. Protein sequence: CASSFQESTEAFF.

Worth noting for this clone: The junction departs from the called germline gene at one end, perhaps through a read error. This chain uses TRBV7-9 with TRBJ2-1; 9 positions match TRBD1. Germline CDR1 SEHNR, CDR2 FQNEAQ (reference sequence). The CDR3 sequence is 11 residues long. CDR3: CASSFQDRGLF. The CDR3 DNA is TGTGCCAGCAGCTTCCAGGACAGGGGACTCTTC.

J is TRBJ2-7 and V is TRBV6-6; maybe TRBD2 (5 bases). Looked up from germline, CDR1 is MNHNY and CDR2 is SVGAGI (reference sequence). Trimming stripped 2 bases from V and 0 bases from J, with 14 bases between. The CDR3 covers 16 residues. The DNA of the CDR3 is TGTGCCAGCAGTTACACCCGAGGGAGCGGCTCCTACGAGCAGTACTTC. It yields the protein CASSYTRGSGSYEQYF.

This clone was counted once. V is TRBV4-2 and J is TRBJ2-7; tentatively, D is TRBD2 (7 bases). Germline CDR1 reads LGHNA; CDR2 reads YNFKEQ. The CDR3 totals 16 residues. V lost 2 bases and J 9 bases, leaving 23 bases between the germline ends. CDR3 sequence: CASSQRGGEDWARQYF. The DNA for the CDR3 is TGTGCCAGCAGCCAAAGGGGGGGGGAGGACTGGGCAAGGCAGTACTTC.